Each of the 22 T cell receptor beta chains below was sequenced from the same sample in a study of blood T cell repertoires in COVID-19. Profiling relied on immunoSEQ multiplex PCR, and the TCRdb table lists in-frame clones only, not all of them. The table shows over 130,000 clones, with 70% to 80% occurring only once. The sequenced sample consisted of peripheral blood. Receptor source: a woman aged 45 to 65 with active or convalescent COVID-19.

CDR3 sequence: CASSKADSYSGNTIYF. DNA for the CDR3: TGCGCCAGCAGCAAGGCAGACTCCTACTCTGGAAACACCATATATTTT. The chain carries TRBV5-1 and TRBJ1-3; D gene unclear. V shed 4 bases and J shed 0 bases, with 14 bases lying between them. This CDR3 comprises 16 residues. The germline CDR1 and CDR2 sequences are SGHRS and YFSETQ.

The chain links TRBV5-6 to TRBJ1-5, with TRBD1 as a possible D gene (6 bases). Trimming removed 0 bases at V and 4 bases at J, with 17 bases between. The CDR3 runs 17 residues. Looked up from germline, CDR1 is SGHDT and CDR2 is YYEEEE. Here the CDR3 DNA reads TGTGCCAGCAGCTTGGCCAGGGGCAGTTTTCAAAATCAGCCCCAGCATTTT. This translates into CASSLARGSFQNQPQHF.

J is TRBJ1-3 and V is TRBV10-3; D might be TRBD1 (5 bases). The CDR3 is 14 residues long. CDR1 is ENHRY and CDR2 is SYGVKD in the germline V gene. V was shortened by 0 bases and J by 4 bases, with 7 bases between the two germline ends. The CDR3 DNA is TGTGCCATCAGTGAGTCGACAGAAGGAAACACCATATATTTT. Its protein product is CAISESTEGNTIYF.

This clone was seen a few times. The V call is TRBV29-1, the J call TRBJ1-3; 7 nucleotides match TRBD1. The CDR3 is 15 residues long. Germline assignment: CDR1 SQVTM and CDR2 ANQGSEA. J gave up 1 base and V 6 bases, and 9 bases lay outside the gene matches. The CDR3 DNA follows: TGCAGCGTCCACGACACAGGGGAATCTGGAAACACCATATATTTT. Translation: CSVHDTGESGNTIYF.

The chain links TRBV7-2 to TRBJ1-5; D perhaps matches TRBD1 (5 bases). Germline values: CDR1 SGHTA, CDR2 FQGNSA. CDR3 length equals 14 residues. With 1 base removed from V and 4 bases from J, the gap between germline ends came to 8 bases. The CDR3 DNA follows: TGTGCCAGCAGCTTAGATCCAGGGAATCAGCCCCAGCATTTT. Translation: CASSLDPGNQPQHF.

This clone was found many times. The germline gene is not matched at one end of the junction; a read error may be the cause. V and J are TRBV7-2 and TRBJ2-7; 15 positions match TRBD2. CDR1 and CDR2 from the germline V gene are SGHTA and FQGNSA. This CDR3 has 16 residues. CDR3 sequence (DNA): TGTGCCAGCAGCCCTGGACTAGCGGGAGGGCCGTCTACTAAGGACTTC. Translation gives CASSPGLAGGPSTKDF.

The V and J genes are TRBV18 and TRBJ2-2; 14 nucleotides agree with TRBD2. Germline V lookup: CDR1 KGHSH, CDR2 LQKENI. V lost 4 bases to trimming and J lost 6 bases; unmatched junction nucleotides: 4. The CDR3 length is 16 residues. In DNA, the CDR3 is TGTGCCAGCTCACAGGGACTAGCGGGAGCGGCCGGGGAGCTGTTTTTT. Its translation is CASSQGLAGAAGELFF.

On this clone itself: Mismatch with germline at one junction end may stem from a read error. The CDR3 region is CASNLGDRTFF. The CDR3 DNA reads TGTGCCAGCAACTTAGGGGACAGAACTTTCTTT. This rearrangement joins TRBV7-9 to TRBJ1-1; TRBD1 aligns across 7 bases. The CDR3 sequence is 11 residues long. Germline CDR1 SEHNR, CDR2 FQNEAQ (reference sequence).

This chain uses TRBV7-2 with TRBJ1-2; D not resolved. The CDR3 consists of 16 residues. The V gene lost 2 bases and the J gene lost 0 bases, with 13 bases spanning the gap. Germline CDR1 is SGHTA and CDR2 is FQGNSA. The CDR3 region has the DNA TGTGCCAGCAGCTTACCCCTAGTGGCCGCTAACTATGGCTACACCTTC. Its protein is CASSLPLVAANYGYTF. The whole variable domain, remainder taken from reference TRBV7-2 and TRBJ1-2, is GAGVSQSPSNKVTEKGKDVELRCDPISGHTALYWYRQSLGQGLEFLIYFQGNSAPDKSGLPSDRFSAERTGGSVSTLTIQRTQQEDSAVYLCASSLPLVAANYGYTFGSGTRLTVV.

This chain connects TRBV19 to TRBJ1-4; TRBD1 matches at 7 bases. Germline CDR1 LNHDA, CDR2 SQIVND (reference sequence). Trimming removed 3 bases from V and 12 bases from J; junction bases left unmatched: 4. This CDR3 spans 12 amino acids. The CDR3 region is CASSITGEQLFF. The CDR3 DNA sequence: TGTGCCAGTAGTATTACAGGGGAACAACTGTTTTTT.

V and J are TRBV4-2 and TRBJ2-3; maybe TRBD2 (6 bases). CDR3 size: 15 residues. Germline V lookup: CDR1 LGHNA, CDR2 YNFKEQ. The V end was cut by 0 bases, the J end by 0 bases, with 7 bases between. The CDR3 coding sequence is TGTGCCAGCAGCCAAGATGGGACTAGCACAGATACGCAGTATTTT. Translation: CASSQDGTSTDTQYF.

The gene calls are TRBV28 and TRBJ2-2, with TRBD2 matching 8 bases. The CDR3 contains 15 residues. Losses at the gene ends were 3 bases for V and 0 bases for J; bases not matched to a gene: 0. The germline CDR1 and CDR2 sequences are MDHEN and SYDVKM. This chain's CDR3 is CASSFSGTNTGELFF. CDR3 sequence (DNA): TGTGCCAGCAGTTTTAGCGGGACGAACACCGGGGAGCTGTTTTTT.

The chain uses TRBV24-1 and TRBJ2-1, with D hard to call. The germline V gene has CDR1 KGHDR and CDR2 SFDVKD. The CDR3 consists of 15 residues. The V end lost 3 bases, the J end lost 0 bases, and 8 bases lay between the germline ends. DNA of the CDR3: TGTGCCACCAGTGATCCGGGTAGCTCCTACAATGAGCAGTTCTTC. Its translation: CATSDPGSSYNEQFF.

The chain combines TRBV6-6 with TRBJ2-1; maybe TRBD1 (5 bases). Trimming left V 2 bases short and J 9 bases short, with 14 bases between. This CDR3 has 14 amino acids. In germline, CDR1 is MNHNY, CDR2 SVGAGI (reference sequence). Here the CDR3 reads CASSYRLRDPEQFF. The CDR3 DNA follows: TGTGCCAGCAGTTACCGGCTCAGGGATCCTGAGCAGTTCTTC.

The chain links TRBV5-4 to TRBJ2-5, with 8 nucleotides matching TRBD1. V gave up 2 bases and J gave up 5 bases; unmatched junction bases: 8. CDR3 length: 15 residues. Per the germline V gene, CDR1 is SGHNT and CDR2 is YYREEE (reference sequence). CDR3 nucleotide sequence: TGTGCCAGCAGCTTACAGGGGGTCTATATGGAGACCCAGTACTTC. Its translation: CASSLQGVYMETQYF.

In this sample, this clone turned up once. This rearrangement joins TRBV10-3 to TRBJ1-2, with D possibly TRBD1 on 5 matching bases. The CDR3 length is 15 residues. CDR1 and CDR2 (germline): ENHRY, SYGVKD. V gave up 2 bases and J gave up 0 bases, with 10 bases separating them. The CDR3 region is CAISEDRGSNYGYTF. CDR3 nucleotide sequence: TGTGCCATCAGTGAGGATCGGGGGTCTAACTATGGCTACACCTTC.

The V and J genes are TRBV25-1 and TRBJ2-5, with D perhaps matching TRBD1 (7 bases). The ends were cut back, 7 bases at V and 2 bases at J, with 11 bases in the middle. The CDR3 spans 13 residues. The germline V gene encodes CDR1 MGHDK and CDR2 SYGVNS. The CDR3 DNA sequence: TGTGCCAGCACCTCAGGGGGGCAAGAGACCCAGTACTTC. Encoded protein: CASTSGGQETQYF.

This clone was counted a few times. The chain joins TRBV5-5 to TRBJ2-7; D gene uncertain. The CDR3 covers 14 residues. The V and J ends lost 1 base and 0 bases respectively, with 8 bases between them. The V gene's germline CDR1 is SGHKS and CDR2 YYEKEE (reference sequence). The CDR3 bases are TGTGCCAGCAGCTTGATCCAATCCTCCTACGAGCAGTACTTC. This sequence encodes CASSLIQSSYEQYF.

The chain has TRBV27 and TRBJ2-4; D may be TRBD2 (5 bases). Trimming removed 2 bases from V and 6 bases from J, with 8 bases in between. The length of the CDR3 is 13 residues. Germline assignment: CDR1 MNHEY and CDR2 SMNVEV (reference sequence). The CDR3: CASSLDRGNIQYF. The CDR3 DNA follows: TGTGCCAGCAGTTTAGATCGGGGAAACATTCAGTACTTC.

The chain is built from TRBV29-1 and TRBJ2-3; D is perhaps TRBD2 (5 bases). Germline loops: CDR1 SQVTM, CDR2 ANQGSEA. The CDR3 is made up of 13 amino acids. With 4 bases removed from V and 1 base from J, the gap between germline ends came to 9 bases. CDR3 in amino acids: CSVGGSGTDTQYF. The CDR3 DNA sequence: TGCAGCGTTGGTGGTAGCGGCACAGATACGCAGTATTTT.

The chain joins TRBV5-4 to TRBJ2-1, with a possible D match to TRBD2 (6 bases). V lost 5 bases and J 2 bases, leaving 14 bases between the germline ends. The CDR3 has 15 residues. CDR1 SGHNT and CDR2 YYREEE come from the germline V gene (reference sequence). The CDR3 DNA is TGTGCCAGCAGTTGGGGGGTCTCGGCCTACAATGAGCAGTTCTTC. Translated, it gives CASSWGVSAYNEQFF. Full variable domain (outside the CDR3, taken from reference TRBV5-4 and TRBJ2-1): ETGVTQSPTHLIKTRGQQVTLRCSSQSGHNTVSWYQQALGQGPQFIFQYYREEENGRGNFPPRFSGLQFPNYSSELNVNALELDDSALYLCASSWGVSAYNEQFFGPGTRLTVL.

The rearrangement uses TRBV28 and TRBJ2-7; a weak D match, TRBD2 (6 bases). The CDR3 is made up of 13 amino acids. CDR1 is MDHEN and CDR2 is SYDVKM in the germline V gene. Trimming stripped 4 bases from V and 4 bases from J, with 11 bases between. CDR3 sequence: CASSWQGGYEQYF. The CDR3 DNA is TGTGCCAGCAGTTGGCAGGGAGGATACGAGCAGTACTTC.